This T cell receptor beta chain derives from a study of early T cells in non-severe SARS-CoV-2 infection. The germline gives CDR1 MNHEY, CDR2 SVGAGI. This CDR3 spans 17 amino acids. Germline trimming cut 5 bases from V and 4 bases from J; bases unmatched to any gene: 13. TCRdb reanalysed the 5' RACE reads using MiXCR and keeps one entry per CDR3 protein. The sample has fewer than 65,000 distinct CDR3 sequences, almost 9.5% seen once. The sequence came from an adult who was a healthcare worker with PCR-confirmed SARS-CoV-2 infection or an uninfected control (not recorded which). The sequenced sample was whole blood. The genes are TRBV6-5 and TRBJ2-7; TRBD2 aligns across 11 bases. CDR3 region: CASSKGQGLAARYEQYF. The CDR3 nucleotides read TGTGCCAGCAGTAAGGGACAGGGACTAGCGGCCCGATACGAGCAGTACTTC.